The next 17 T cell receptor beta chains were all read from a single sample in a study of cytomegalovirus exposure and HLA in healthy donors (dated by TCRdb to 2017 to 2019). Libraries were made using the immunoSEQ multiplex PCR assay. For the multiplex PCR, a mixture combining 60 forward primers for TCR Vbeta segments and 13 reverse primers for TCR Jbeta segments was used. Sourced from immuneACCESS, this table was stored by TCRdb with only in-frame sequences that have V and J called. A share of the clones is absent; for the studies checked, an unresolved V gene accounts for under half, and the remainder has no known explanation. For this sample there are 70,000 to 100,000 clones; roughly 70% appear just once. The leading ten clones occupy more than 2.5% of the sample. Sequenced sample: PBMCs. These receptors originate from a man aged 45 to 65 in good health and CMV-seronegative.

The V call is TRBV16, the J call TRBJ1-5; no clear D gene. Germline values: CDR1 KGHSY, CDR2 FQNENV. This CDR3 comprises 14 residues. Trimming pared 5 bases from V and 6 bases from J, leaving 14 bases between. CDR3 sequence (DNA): TGTGCCAGCAGCTCCGACCCCCGGAGTCAGCCCCAGCATTTT. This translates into CASSSDPRSQPQHF.

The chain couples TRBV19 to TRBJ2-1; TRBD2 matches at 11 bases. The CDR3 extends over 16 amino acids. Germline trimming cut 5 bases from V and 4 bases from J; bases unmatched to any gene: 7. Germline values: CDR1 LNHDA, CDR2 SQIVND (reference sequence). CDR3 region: CASSSTSGGQYNEQFF. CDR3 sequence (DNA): TGTGCCAGTAGTTCCACTAGCGGGGGACAATACAATGAGCAGTTCTTC. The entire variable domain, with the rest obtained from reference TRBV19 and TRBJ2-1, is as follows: DGGITQSPKYLFRKEGQNVTLSCEQNLNHDAMYWYRQDPGQGLRLIYYSQIVNDFQKGDIAEGYSVSREKKESFPLTVTSAQKNPTAFYLCASSSTSGGQYNEQFFGPGTRLTVL.

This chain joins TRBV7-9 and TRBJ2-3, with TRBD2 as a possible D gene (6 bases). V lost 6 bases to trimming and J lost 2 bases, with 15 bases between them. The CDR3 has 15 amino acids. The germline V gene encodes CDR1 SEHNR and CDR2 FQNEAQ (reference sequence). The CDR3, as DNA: TGTGCCAGCAGTCGGGGACTCCCCGACACAGATACGCAGTATTTT. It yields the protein CASSRGLPDTDTQYF.

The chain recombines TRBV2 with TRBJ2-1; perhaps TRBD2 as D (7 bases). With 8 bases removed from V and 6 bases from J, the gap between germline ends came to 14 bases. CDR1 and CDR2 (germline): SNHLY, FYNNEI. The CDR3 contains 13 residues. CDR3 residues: CASDQRGGNEQFF. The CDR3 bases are TGTGCCAGCGATCAAAGGGGGGGCAATGAGCAGTTCTTC.

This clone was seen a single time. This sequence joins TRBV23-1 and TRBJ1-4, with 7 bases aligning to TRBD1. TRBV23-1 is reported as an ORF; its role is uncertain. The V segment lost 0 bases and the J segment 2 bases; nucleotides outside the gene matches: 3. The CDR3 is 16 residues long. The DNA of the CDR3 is TGCGCCAGCAGTCAATCGAAGGGGGCCACTAATGAAAAACTGTTTTTT. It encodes CASSQSKGATNEKLFF.

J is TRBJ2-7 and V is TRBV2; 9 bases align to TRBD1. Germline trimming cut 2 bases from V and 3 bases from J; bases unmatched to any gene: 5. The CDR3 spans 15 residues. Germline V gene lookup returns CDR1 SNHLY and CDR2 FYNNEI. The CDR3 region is CASSELPGQGYEQYF. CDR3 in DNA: TGTGCCAGCAGTGAACTTCCGGGACAGGGCTACGAGCAGTACTTC.

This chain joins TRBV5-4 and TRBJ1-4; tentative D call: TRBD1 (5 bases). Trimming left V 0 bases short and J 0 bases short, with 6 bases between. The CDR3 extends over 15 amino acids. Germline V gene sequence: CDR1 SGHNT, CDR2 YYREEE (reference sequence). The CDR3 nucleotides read TGTGCCAGCAGCTTGGCGGGGGCAACTAATGAAAAACTGTTTTTT. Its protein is CASSLAGATNEKLFF.

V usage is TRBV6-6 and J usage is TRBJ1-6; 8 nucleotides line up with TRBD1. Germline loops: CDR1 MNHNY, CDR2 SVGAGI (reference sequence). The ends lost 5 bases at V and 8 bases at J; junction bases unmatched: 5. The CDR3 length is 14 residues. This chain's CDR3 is CASSATGDDSPLHF. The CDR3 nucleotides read TGTGCCAGCAGTGCGACAGGGGACGATTCACCCCTCCACTTT.

The CDR3 DNA sequence: TGTGCCAGCAGCATTTACAGGGGAGGGAACACCGGGGAGCTGTTTTTT. Encoded protein: CASSIYRGGNTGELFF. The chain employs TRBV5-4 and TRBJ2-2; perhaps TRBD1 as D (7 bases). This CDR3 spans 16 amino acids. The germline V and J ends were trimmed by 4 bases and 1 base, with 14 bases remaining between them. The germline V gene encodes CDR1 SGHNT and CDR2 YYREEE (reference sequence). Looking up the rest from reference TRBV5-4 and TRBJ2-2 gives the full variable domain: ETGVTQSPTHLIKTRGQQVTLRCSSQSGHNTVSWYQQALGQGPQFIFQYYREEENGRGNFPPRFSGLQFPNYSSELNVNALELDDSALYLCASSIYRGGNTGELFFGEGSRLTVL.

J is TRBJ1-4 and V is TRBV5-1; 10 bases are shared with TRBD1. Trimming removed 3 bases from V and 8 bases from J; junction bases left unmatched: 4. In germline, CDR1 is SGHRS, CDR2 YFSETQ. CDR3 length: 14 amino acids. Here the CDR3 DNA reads TGCGCCAGCAGCTGGACAGGGGGGGAGGAAAAACTGTTTTTT. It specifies CASSWTGGEEKLFF. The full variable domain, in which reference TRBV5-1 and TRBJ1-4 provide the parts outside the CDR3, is KAGVTQTPRYLIKTRGQQVTLSCSPISGHRSVSWYQQTPGQGLQFLFEYFSETQRNKGNFPGRFSGRQFSNSRSEMNVSTLELGDSALYLCASSWTGGEEKLFFGSGTQLSVL.

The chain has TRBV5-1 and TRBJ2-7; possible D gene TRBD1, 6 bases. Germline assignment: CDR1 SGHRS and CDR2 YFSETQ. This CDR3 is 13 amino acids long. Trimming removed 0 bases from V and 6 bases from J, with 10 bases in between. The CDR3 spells CASSLGVGAEQYV. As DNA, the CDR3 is TGCGCCAGCAGCTTGGGGGTGGGGGCCGAGCAGTACGTC.

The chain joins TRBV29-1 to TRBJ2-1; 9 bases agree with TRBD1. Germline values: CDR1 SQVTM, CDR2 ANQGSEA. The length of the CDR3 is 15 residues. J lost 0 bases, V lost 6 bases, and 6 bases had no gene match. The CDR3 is CSVPDRGVSYNEQFF. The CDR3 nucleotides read TGCAGCGTGCCCGACAGGGGGGTCTCCTACAATGAGCAGTTCTTC.

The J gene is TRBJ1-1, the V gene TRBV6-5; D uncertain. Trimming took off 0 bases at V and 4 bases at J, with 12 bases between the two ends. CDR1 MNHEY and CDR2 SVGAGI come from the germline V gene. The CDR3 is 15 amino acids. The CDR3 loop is CASSYSSSLGTEAFF. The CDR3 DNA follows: TGTGCCAGCAGTTACTCGAGTAGCCTGGGCACTGAAGCTTTCTTT.

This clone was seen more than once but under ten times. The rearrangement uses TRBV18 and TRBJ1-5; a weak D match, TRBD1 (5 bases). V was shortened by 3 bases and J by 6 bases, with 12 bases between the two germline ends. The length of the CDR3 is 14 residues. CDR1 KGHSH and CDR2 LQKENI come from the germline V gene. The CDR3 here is CASSPDGHLQPQHF. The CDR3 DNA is TGTGCCAGCTCACCCGACGGACACCTTCAGCCCCAGCATTTT.

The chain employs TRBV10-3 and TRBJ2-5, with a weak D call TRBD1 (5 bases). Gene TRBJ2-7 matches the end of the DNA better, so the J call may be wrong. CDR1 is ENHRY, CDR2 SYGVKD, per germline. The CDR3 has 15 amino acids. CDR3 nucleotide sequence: TGTGCCATCAGCGGCTGGGGCGAGAGCTCCTACGAGCAGTACTTC. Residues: CAISGWGESSYEQYF.

The CDR3 protein is CASSSQGFQPQHF. As DNA, the CDR3 is TGTGCCAGCAGCTCACAGGGGTTCCAGCCCCAGCATTTT. The chain couples TRBV9 to TRBJ1-5; 7 nucleotides align to TRBD1. The ends lost 4 bases at V and 7 bases at J; junction bases unmatched: 5. The germline CDR1 and CDR2 sequences are SGDLS and YYNGEE. The CDR3 consists of 13 residues. The full variable domain, in which reference TRBV9 and TRBJ1-5 provide the parts outside the CDR3, is DSGVTQTPKHLITATGQRVTLRCSPRSGDLSVYWYQQSLDQGLQFLIQYYNGEERAKGNILERFSAQQFPDLHSELNLSSLELGDSALYFCASSSQGFQPQHFGDGTRLSIL.

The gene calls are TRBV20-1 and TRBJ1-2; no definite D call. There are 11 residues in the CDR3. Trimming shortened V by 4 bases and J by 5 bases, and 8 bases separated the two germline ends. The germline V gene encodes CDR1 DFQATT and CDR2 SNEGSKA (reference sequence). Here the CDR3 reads CSANNRYGYTF. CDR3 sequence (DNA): TGCAGTGCTAATAACAGATATGGCTACACCTTC.